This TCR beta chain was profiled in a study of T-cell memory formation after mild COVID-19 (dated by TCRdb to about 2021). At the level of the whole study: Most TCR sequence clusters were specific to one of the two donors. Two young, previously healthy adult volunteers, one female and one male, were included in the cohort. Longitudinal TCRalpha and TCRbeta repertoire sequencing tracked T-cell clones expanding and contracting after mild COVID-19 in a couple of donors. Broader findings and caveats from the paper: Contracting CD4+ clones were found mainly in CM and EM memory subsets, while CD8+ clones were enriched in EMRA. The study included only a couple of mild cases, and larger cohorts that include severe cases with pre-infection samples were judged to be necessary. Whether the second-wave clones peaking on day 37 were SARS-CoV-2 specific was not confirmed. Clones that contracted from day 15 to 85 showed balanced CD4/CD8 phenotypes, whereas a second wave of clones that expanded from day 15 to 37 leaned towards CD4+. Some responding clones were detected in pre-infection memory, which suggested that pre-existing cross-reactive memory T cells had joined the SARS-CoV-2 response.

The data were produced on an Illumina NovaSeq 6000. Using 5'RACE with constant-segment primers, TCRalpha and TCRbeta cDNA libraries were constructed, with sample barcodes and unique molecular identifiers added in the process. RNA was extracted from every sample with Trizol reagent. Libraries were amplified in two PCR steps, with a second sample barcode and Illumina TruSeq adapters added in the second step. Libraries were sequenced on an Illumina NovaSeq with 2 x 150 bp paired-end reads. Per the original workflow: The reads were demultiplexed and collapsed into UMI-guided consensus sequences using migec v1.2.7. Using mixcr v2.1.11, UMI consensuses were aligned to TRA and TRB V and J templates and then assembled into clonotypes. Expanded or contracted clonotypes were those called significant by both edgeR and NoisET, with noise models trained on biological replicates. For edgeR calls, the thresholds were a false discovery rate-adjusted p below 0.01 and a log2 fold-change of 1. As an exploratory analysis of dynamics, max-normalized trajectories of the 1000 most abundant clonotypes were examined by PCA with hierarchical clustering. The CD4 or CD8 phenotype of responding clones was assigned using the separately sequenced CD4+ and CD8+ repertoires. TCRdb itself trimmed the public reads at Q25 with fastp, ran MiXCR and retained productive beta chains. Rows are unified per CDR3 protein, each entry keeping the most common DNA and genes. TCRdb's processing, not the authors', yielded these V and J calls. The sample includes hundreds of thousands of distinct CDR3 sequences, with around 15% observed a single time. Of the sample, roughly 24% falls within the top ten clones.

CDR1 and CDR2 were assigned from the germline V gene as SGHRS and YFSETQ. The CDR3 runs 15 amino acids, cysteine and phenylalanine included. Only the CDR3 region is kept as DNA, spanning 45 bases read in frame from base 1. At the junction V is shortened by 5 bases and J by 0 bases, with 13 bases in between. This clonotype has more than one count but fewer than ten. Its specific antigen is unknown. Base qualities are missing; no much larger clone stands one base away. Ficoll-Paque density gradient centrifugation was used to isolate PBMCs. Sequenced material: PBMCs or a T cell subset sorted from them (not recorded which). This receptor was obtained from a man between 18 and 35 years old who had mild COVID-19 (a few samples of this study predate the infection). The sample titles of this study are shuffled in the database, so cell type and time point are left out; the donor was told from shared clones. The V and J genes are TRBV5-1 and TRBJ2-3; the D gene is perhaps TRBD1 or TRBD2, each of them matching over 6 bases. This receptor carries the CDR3 CASRSGEASTDTQYF. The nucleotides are TGCGCCAGCAGGTCAGGGGAGGCTAGCACAGATACGCAGTATTTT.